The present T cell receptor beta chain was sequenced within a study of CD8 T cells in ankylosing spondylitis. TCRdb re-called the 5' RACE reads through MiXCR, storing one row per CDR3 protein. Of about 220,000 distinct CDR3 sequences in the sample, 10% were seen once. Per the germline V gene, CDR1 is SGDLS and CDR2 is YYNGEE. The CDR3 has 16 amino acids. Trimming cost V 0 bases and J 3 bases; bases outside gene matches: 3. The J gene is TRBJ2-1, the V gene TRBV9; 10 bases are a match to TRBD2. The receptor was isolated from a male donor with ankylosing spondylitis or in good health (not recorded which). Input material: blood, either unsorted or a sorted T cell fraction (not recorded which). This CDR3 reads CASSVGIAGGYNEQFF. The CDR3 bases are TGTGCCAGCAGCGTAGGGATAGCGGGGGGCTACAATGAGCAGTTCTTC.